The 24 T cell receptor beta chains presented below share a single source sample, sequenced in a study of beta chain features in type 1 diabetes listed by TCRdb under 2018. Libraries were built with the immunoSEQ multiplex PCR assay. The entire amount of isolated RNA was reverse transcribed using the High Capacity cDNA Reverse Transcription Kit, so the sequenced TCRB transcripts were expressed ones. TCRdb took this table from immuneACCESS and kept in-frame rearrangements with V and J called. Such tables lack part of the clones; where checked against another copy, unresolved V genes explain under half of the gap, and the rest is unexplained. Across this sample there are hundreds of thousands of clones, with roughly 30% seen only once. Around 0.065% of the sample goes to the ten largest clones. Sequencing input: naive CD4+ T cells from blood. Interpreted using the paper, the cell subset or site label stands for: true naive CD4+ T cells. These TCRs come from a man aged 18-30 years in good health.

V usage is TRBV30 and J usage is TRBJ2-1; no clear D. V was cut by 4 bases and J by 7 bases, with 8 bases left in between. The V gene's germline CDR1 is GTSNPN and CDR2 SVGIG (reference sequence). The CDR3 runs 11 residues. Written as DNA, the CDR3 is TGTGCCTGGAAAGGTGGAAATGAGCAGTTCTTC. Its translation is CAWKGGNEQFF.

The J gene is TRBJ2-1, the V gene TRBV28, with no clear D. CDR3 length equals 12 residues. The V end lost 6 bases, the J end lost 7 bases, and 10 bases lay between the germline ends. Germline V CDR1 and CDR2: MDHEN, SYDVKM. The CDR3 sequence is CASRPMGNEQFF. CDR3 nucleotides: TGTGCCAGCAGGCCTATGGGGAATGAGCAGTTCTTC. Variable domain in full (rest from reference TRBV28 and TRBJ2-1): DVKVTQSSRYLVKRTGEKVFLECVQDMDHENMFWYRQDPGLGLRLIYFSYDVKMKEKGDIPEGYSVSREKKERFSLILESASTNQTSMYLCASRPMGNEQFFGPGTRLTVL.

This clone has more than one count but fewer than ten. V gene TRBV30 combines with J gene TRBJ2-2; TRBD2 matches at 11 bases. The CDR3 is 14 amino acids. V shed 4 bases, J shed 5 bases, and the junction held 3 bases outside the gene matches. Germline loops: CDR1 GTSNPN, CDR2 SVGIG (reference sequence). The CDR3 protein is CAWKLAGVTGELFF. CDR3 bases: TGTGCCTGGAAACTAGCGGGAGTAACCGGGGAGCTGTTTTTT.

Only a few counts were recorded for this clone. The chain uses TRBV21-1 and TRBJ2-7. TRBV21-1 corresponds to a pseudogene. The CDR3 extends over 14 amino acids. The CDR3 sequence is CASSQEAAWYEQYF. The CDR3 DNA sequence: TGTGCCAGCAGCCAAGAGGCCGCTTGGTACGAGCAGTACTTC.

This clone was counted only a few times. This chain joins TRBV30 and TRBJ2-7; a possible D gene is TRBD2 (6 bases). In germline, CDR1 is GTSNPN, CDR2 SVGIG (reference sequence). This CDR3 spans 15 amino acids. Trimming removed 2 bases at V and 0 bases at J, with 14 bases between. CDR3 residues: CAWSRGTQSSYEQYF. CDR3 nucleotides: TGTGCCTGGAGTCGCGGGACTCAGAGCTCCTACGAGCAGTACTTC.

This chain joins TRBV25-1 and TRBJ2-7; 9 bases agree with TRBD2. Germline CDR1 reads MGHDK; CDR2 reads SYGVNS. V was pared by 1 base and J by 5 bases, with 12 bases of the junction left unmatched. This CDR3 is 17 amino acids long. The CDR3 DNA reads as TGTGCCAGCAGTGAATTAGGTAGTAGCGGGAGAGTCAACGAGCAGTACTTC. It translates to CASSELGSSGRVNEQYF.

The chain uses TRBV2 and TRBJ2-3, with 7 bases matching TRBD2. CDR1 is SNHLY, CDR2 FYNNEI, per germline. The V and J ends lost 10 bases and 3 bases, in that order; junction bases with no gene match: 10. The CDR3 covers 14 residues. For the CDR3, the DNA is TGTGCCATCGGGGTGGCGGGACTAACAGATACGCAGTATTTT. It specifies CAIGVAGLTDTQYF. The entire variable domain, with the rest obtained from reference TRBV2 and TRBJ2-3, is as follows: EPEVTQTPSHQVTQMGQEVILRCVPISNHLYFYWYRQILGQKVEFLVSFYNNEISEKSEIFDDQFSVERPDGSNFTLKIRSTKLEDSAMYFCAIGVAGLTDTQYFGPGTRLTVL.

For this clone: Additional DNA sequences in this sample encode the identical CDR3. V is TRBV18 and J is TRBJ2-5; D is possibly TRBD1 (5 bases). The CDR3 totals 13 residues. V was trimmed by 3 bases and J by 5 bases, leaving 10 bases between them. Germline V gives CDR1 KGHSH, CDR2 LQKENI. The CDR3 DNA is TGTGCCAGCTCACCTAACTGGGGCGAGACCCAGTACTTC. Translation: CASSPNWGETQYF. The whole variable domain, filled in from reference TRBV18 and TRBJ2-5, reads NAGVMQNPRHLVRRRGQEARLRCSPMKGHSHVYWYRQLPEEGLKFMVYLQKENIIDESGMPKERFSAEFPKEGPSILRIQQVVRGDSAAYFCASSPNWGETQYFGPGTRLLVL.

This clone has just a few counts. The V and J genes are TRBV9 and TRBJ2-5, with D unclear. V was clipped by 1 base and J by 1 base, with 5 bases between them. Germline loops: CDR1 SGDLS, CDR2 YYNGEE. This CDR3 contains 13 residues. The CDR3 DNA reads as TGTGCCAGCAGCGTAATGAGCCAAGAGACCCAGTACTTC. Encoded protein: CASSVMSQETQYF.

This clone was recorded a few times. The chain employs TRBV28 and TRBJ2-7, with TRBD1 matching 7 bases. Trimming at V came to 6 bases and at J to 4 bases, leaving 6 bases not matched to a gene. Germline CDR1 MDHEN, CDR2 SYDVKM. This CDR3 contains 13 residues. CDR3 residues: CASRRTGEYEQYF. CDR3 bases: TGTGCCAGCAGAAGGACAGGAGAGTACGAGCAGTACTTC.

The rearrangement uses TRBV9 and TRBJ2-1; 11 positions match TRBD2. The CDR3 covers 14 residues. The germline CDR1 and CDR2 sequences are SGDLS and YYNGEE. V was clipped by 5 bases and J by 5 bases; unmatched bases: 3. The CDR3 sequence: CASSMTSGNNEQFF. In nucleotides, the CDR3 is TGTGCCAGCAGTATGACTAGCGGGAACAATGAGCAGTTCTTC.

In its sample, this clone was seen a few times. The chain joins TRBV5-1 to TRBJ2-1; no definite D call. The CDR3 runs to 13 residues. CDR1 and CDR2 (germline): SGHRS, YFSETQ. Trimming took 1 base from V and 1 from J, leaving 3 bases between them. Here the CDR3 DNA reads TGCGCCAGCAGCTTGACTTCCTACAATGAGCAGTTCTTC. It is translated as CASSLTSYNEQFF.

This clone was seen only a few times. This chain joins TRBV18 and TRBJ2-6; D call uncertain. The V gene lost 0 bases and the J gene lost 0 bases, with 9 bases spanning the gap. The germline V gene has CDR1 KGHSH and CDR2 LQKENI. The CDR3 is 17 residues long. CDR3 nucleotides: TGTGCCAGCTCACCACCGAGCAGGTTCTCTGGGGCCAACGTCCTGACTTTC. Protein sequence: CASSPPSRFSGANVLTF.

Here the CDR3 DNA reads TGTGCCAGCAGCCATCGGGAAGCGGGGACGTTAGGGAGGTATGGCTACACCTTC. Protein: CASSHREAGTLGRYGYTF. V is TRBV4-2 and J is TRBJ1-2; D may be TRBD1 (5 bases). The CDR3 loop spans 18 amino acids. Trimming shortened V by 3 bases and J by 5 bases, and 25 bases separated the two germline ends. Germline-derived CDR1 and CDR2 are LGHNA and YNFKEQ.

This clone was seen only once. The chain joins TRBV11-3 to TRBJ2-5; D perhaps matches TRBD1 (5 bases). Germline V CDR1 and CDR2: SGHNT, YENEEA. The CDR3 is made up of 15 amino acids. Trimming stripped 5 bases from V and 5 bases from J, with 18 bases between. This CDR3 is CASSRGRTKGETQYF. The CDR3 coding sequence is TGTGCCAGCAGCCGCGGTAGGACAAAAGGGGAGACCCAGTACTTC.

This clone was detected only a few times. This sequence joins TRBV9 and TRBJ2-2, with 8 nucleotides matching TRBD2. After removal of 2 bases from V and 5 bases from J, the junction contained 5 bases not matched to a gene. Germline V gene data show CDR1 as SGDLS and CDR2 as YYNGEE. The CDR3 spans 15 residues. The CDR3 region has the DNA TGTGCCAGCAGCGTGACCCCGGGAGGGACCGGGGAGCTGTTTTTT. It specifies CASSVTPGGTGELFF.

This clone was seen more than once but under ten times. The CDR3 reads CASSLRGYSWNEQFF. As DNA, the CDR3 is TGTGCCAGCAGCCTAAGGGGGTACTCTTGGAATGAGCAGTTCTTC. The chain joins TRBV27 to TRBJ2-1, with D maybe TRBD1 (6 bases). The length of the CDR3 is 15 residues. Germline assignment: CDR1 MNHEY and CDR2 SMNVEV (reference sequence). Trimming took off 6 bases at V and 7 bases at J, with 19 bases between the two ends.

The chain recombines TRBV10-3 with TRBJ1-5, with no clear D. The CDR3 runs to 13 residues. Trimming took off 10 bases at V and 2 bases at J, with 12 bases between the two ends. Germline V CDR1 and CDR2: ENHRY, SYGVKD. The CDR3 loop is CATTSWGNQPQHF. CDR3 nucleotides: TGTGCCACGACTTCTTGGGGCAATCAGCCCCAGCATTTT.

The V gene is TRBV6-6, the J gene TRBJ2-7; 7 bases agree with TRBD2. The germline V gene encodes CDR1 MNHNY and CDR2 SVGAGI (reference sequence). CDR3 size: 15 residues. J lost 3 bases, V lost 3 bases, and 8 bases had no gene match. CDR3 in amino acids: CASSYSSGRIYEQYF. The CDR3 DNA reads as TGTGCCAGCAGTTATTCTAGCGGAAGGATCTACGAGCAGTACTTC.

This clone occurred a few times. This chain links TRBV30 with TRBJ1-5; 10 nucleotides align to TRBD1. This CDR3 is built from 17 residues. V lost 0 bases to trimming and J lost 2 bases; unmatched junction nucleotides: 7. From germline, CDR1 is GTSNPN and CDR2 SVGIG (reference sequence). The CDR3 reads CAWSVGTGVGGNQPQHF. CDR3 nucleotides: TGTGCCTGGAGTGTAGGGACAGGGGTCGGTGGCAATCAGCCCCAGCATTTT.

The chain uses TRBV25-1 and TRBJ1-4; D unresolved. Germline CDR1 is MGHDK and CDR2 is SYGVNS. V was trimmed by 4 bases and J by 8 bases, leaving 11 bases between them. This CDR3 contains 13 residues. The CDR3 spells CASSVTGLEKLFF. Written as DNA, the CDR3 is TGTGCCAGCAGTGTAACGGGTTTAGAAAAACTGTTTTTT.

This chain connects TRBV6-6 to TRBJ2-7; 7 bases map to TRBD2. The CDR3 contains 14 residues. J was trimmed by 6 bases and V by 2 bases; bases with no gene match: 7. Germline V gene lookup returns CDR1 MNHNY and CDR2 SVGAGI (reference sequence). The CDR3 is CASSYDETSTEQYF. As DNA, the CDR3 is TGTGCCAGCAGTTACGACGAGACTAGCACCGAGCAGTACTTC.

The table lists this clone with a few counts. J is TRBJ1-2 and V is TRBV25-1; TRBD1 is a possible D gene (6 bases). Per the germline V gene, CDR1 is MGHDK and CDR2 is SYGVNS. The CDR3 is 14 residues long. Trimming shortened V by 5 bases and J by 3 bases, and 13 bases separated the two germline ends. The CDR3 protein is CASSTLGGDYGYTF. The CDR3 nucleotides are TGTGCCAGCAGTACCCTAGGGGGAGACTATGGCTACACCTTC.

The gene calls are TRBV30 and TRBJ2-7; no firm D call. Per germline, CDR1 GTSNPN and CDR2 SVGIG (reference sequence). CDR3 length equals 10 residues. V gave up 0 bases and J gave up 6 bases, with 3 bases separating them. The CDR3 sequence: CAWSVREQYF. The CDR3 nucleotides read TGTGCCTGGAGTGTCCGCGAGCAGTACTTC.